A selection of T cell receptor beta chains follows, all from one sample in a study of blood T cell repertoires in COVID-19. Data came from immunoSEQ multiplex PCR; TCRdb stores just in-frame clones and leaves some out. The data show roughly 230,000 clones, approximately 82% seen once. The source material was peripheral blood. All receptors derive from a man aged 40-50 years with active or convalescent COVID-19. Each CDR3 is given with its conserved first and last residue. A D gene is named only where the DNA matches it firmly. Some rows mark clone size as missing; the rest say once, few, many or name a class of expanded clone.

V gene: TRBV7-2; clone size: many; J gene: TRBJ2-1; D gene: -; CDR3 DNA: TGTGCCAGCAGCTTTTCAGTTTACAATGAGCAGTTCTTC; CDR3 protein: CASSFSVYNEQFF
V gene: TRBV10-3; clone size: -; J gene: TRBJ2-7; D gene: TRBD1; CDR3 DNA: TGTGCCATCAGACCCGAACAGGGGACCTACGAGCAGTACTTC; CDR3 protein: CAIRPEQGTYEQYF
V gene: TRBV5-6; clone size: -; J gene: TRBJ1-4; D gene: -; CDR3 DNA: TGTGCCAGCAGCTTGTTACAGGGAGGGTACGAAAAACTGTTTTTT; CDR3 protein: CASSLLQGGYEKLFF
V gene: TRBV5-1; clone size: -; J gene: TRBJ1-2; D gene: TRBD1; CDR3 DNA: TGCGCCAGCAGCCTCGGACAGGGGGCGGATGGCTACACCTTC; CDR3 protein: CASSLGQGADGYTF
V gene: TRBV15; clone size: -; J gene: TRBJ1-1; D gene: -; CDR3 DNA: TGTGCCACCAGCAACAACAAGAACACTGAAGCTTTCTTT; CDR3 protein: CATSNNKNTEAFF
V gene: TRBV28; clone size: -; J gene: TRBJ2-7; D gene: -; CDR3 DNA: TGTGCCAGCATCGGGGGATACGAGCAGTACTTC; CDR3 protein: CASIGGYEQYF
V gene: TRBV5-4; clone size: -; J gene: TRBJ1-2; D gene: TRBD1; CDR3 DNA: TGTGCCAGCAGCTTGACAGGGGGCGCCGGGGGCTACACCTTC; CDR3 protein: CASSLTGGAGGYTF
V gene: TRBV5-8; clone size: -; J gene: TRBJ2-7; D gene: -; CDR3 DNA: TGTGCCAGCAGCTTACAGGGATACGAGCAGTACTTC; CDR3 protein: CASSLQGYEQYF
V gene: TRBV5-1; clone size: few; J gene: TRBJ2-7; D gene: -; CDR3 DNA: TGCGCCAGCAGCTCGGGAATGGGGTCCTACGAGCAGTACTTC; CDR3 protein: CASSSGMGSYEQYF
V gene: TRBV6-2/TRBV6-3; clone size: -; J gene: TRBJ2-7; D gene: -; CDR3 DNA: TGTGCCAGCAGTAACAGGGCCTCCTACGAGCAGTACTTC; CDR3 protein: CASSNRASYEQYF
V gene: TRBV19; clone size: -; J gene: TRBJ1-2; D gene: TRBD1; CDR3 DNA: TGTGCCAGTAGCAGCAGGGGGCTGGGCTACACCTTC; CDR3 protein: CASSSRGLGYTF
V gene: TRBV4-3; clone size: -; J gene: TRBJ1-2; D gene: -; CDR3 DNA: TGCGCCAGCAGCCAAGATAAGGCAGACTACCTCTATGGCTACACCTTC; CDR3 protein: CASSQDKADYLYGYTF
V gene: TRBV14; clone size: few; J gene: TRBJ2-1; D gene: -; CDR3 DNA: TGTGCCAGCAGCCAAGTGTCTACTTCGAATGAGCAGTTCTTC; CDR3 protein: CASSQVSTSNEQFF
V gene: TRBV3-1/TRBV3-2; clone size: -; J gene: TRBJ2-1; D gene: TRBD1; CDR3 DNA: TGTGCCAGCACCCAGAAGGGGGCCAGCCTCAATGAGCAGTTCTTC; CDR3 protein: CASTQKGASLNEQFF
V gene: TRBV4-3; clone size: once; J gene: TRBJ1-2; D gene: TRBD1; CDR3 DNA: TGCGCCAGCAGCCCGACACAGGGGGCGCGAGGATTCGGCTATGGCTACACCTTC; CDR3 protein: CASSPTQGARGFGYGYTF
V gene: TRBV28; clone size: once; J gene: TRBJ1-3; D gene: TRBD1; CDR3 DNA: TGTGCCAGCAGTTTCGACAGGGGGTTTGGAAACACCATATATTTT; CDR3 protein: CASSFDRGFGNTIYF
V gene: TRBV11-3; clone size: -; J gene: TRBJ2-3; D gene: TRBD2; CDR3 DNA: TGTGCCAGCAGCCCCGGGACTAGCGGGGGGGTGGCAGATACGCAGTATTTT; CDR3 protein: CASSPGTSGGVADTQYF
V gene: TRBV19; clone size: -; J gene: TRBJ2-1; D gene: -; CDR3 DNA: TGTGCCAGTAGTATTGCCAGCTACAATGAGCAGTTCTTC; CDR3 protein: CASSIASYNEQFF
V gene: TRBV7-3; clone size: -; J gene: TRBJ2-3; D gene: -; CDR3 DNA: TGTGCCAGCAGCTTAGGAGTACTAGGGACAGATACGCAGTATTTT; CDR3 protein: CASSLGVLGTDTQYF
V gene: TRBV3-1/TRBV3-2; clone size: -; J gene: TRBJ2-2; D gene: TRBD2; CDR3 DNA: TGTGCCAGCAGCCAAGGCGGCGGGAGGGTTACCGGGGAGCTGTTTTTT; CDR3 protein: CASSQGGGRVTGELFF
V gene: TRBV6-5; clone size: few; J gene: TRBJ2-2; D gene: -; CDR3 DNA: TGTGCCAGCAGGAAGGCGGGGAGCACCGGGGAGCTGTTTTTT; CDR3 protein: CASRKAGSTGELFF
V gene: TRBV15; clone size: -; J gene: TRBJ2-1; D gene: TRBD2; CDR3 DNA: TGTGCCACCAGCAGAAATGATGGCGGGAGTACGGATGAGCAGTTCTTC; CDR3 protein: CATSRNDGGSTDEQFF
V gene: TRBV10-3; clone size: -; J gene: TRBJ2-1; D gene: TRBD2; CDR3 DNA: TGTGCCATCAGTGAGTTGATTAGCGGGGGCAATGAGCAGTTCTTC; CDR3 protein: CAISELISGGNEQFF
V gene: TRBV18; clone size: -; J gene: TRBJ2-3; D gene: TRBD1; CDR3 DNA: TGTGCCAGCTCACCACGGACAGGGGGCCGGGGCTCTAGCACAGATACGCAGTATTTT; CDR3 protein: CASSPRTGGRGSSTDTQYF
V gene: TRBV19; clone size: -; J gene: TRBJ1-5; D gene: TRBD1; CDR3 DNA: TGTGCCAGTAGCGGGACAGGTTCAGGGCAGCCCCAGCATTTT; CDR3 protein: CASSGTGSGQPQHF
V gene: TRBV19; clone size: -; J gene: TRBJ1-3; D gene: TRBD1; CDR3 DNA: TGTGCCAGTAGTCCATGGGACAGTAGCTCTGGAAACACCATATATTTT; CDR3 protein: CASSPWDSSSGNTIYF
V gene: TRBV19; clone size: -; J gene: TRBJ2-7; D gene: -; CDR3 DNA: TGTGCCTCCGCCCCGGGACACCTCTCCTACGAGCAGTACTTC; CDR3 protein: CASAPGHLSYEQYF
V gene: TRBV19; clone size: -; J gene: TRBJ2-3; D gene: TRBD2; CDR3 DNA: TGTGCCAGTGGGACTAGCGGACCCGCCAGGGGAGATACGCAGTATTTT; CDR3 protein: CASGTSGPARGDTQYF
V gene: TRBV18; clone size: -; J gene: TRBJ2-2; D gene: TRBD2; CDR3 DNA: TGTGCCAGCTCACCGACTAGCGGGAGAGGGAACACCGGGGAGCTGTTTTTT; CDR3 protein: CASSPTSGRGNTGELFF
V gene: TRBV7-6; clone size: -; J gene: TRBJ1-1; D gene: -; CDR3 DNA: TGTGCCAGCAGCTTAGGGGGATTGGACACGAACACTGAAGCTTTCTTT; CDR3 protein: CASSLGGLDTNTEAFF
V gene: TRBV4-1; clone size: -; J gene: TRBJ1-2; D gene: -; CDR3 DNA: TGCGCCAGCAGCCAAGAGGAGTCAGGGAGGAACTATGGCTACACCTTC; CDR3 protein: CASSQEESGRNYGYTF
V gene: TRBV18; clone size: -; J gene: TRBJ1-4; D gene: -; CDR3 DNA: TGTGCCAGCTCACCACCTGGCAGGGCTGAGGAACTGTTTTTT; CDR3 protein: CASSPPGRAEELFF
V gene: TRBV18; clone size: -; J gene: TRBJ2-7; D gene: TRBD1; CDR3 DNA: TGTGCCAGCTCACCACGGAGGACAGGGTTTACCTACGAGCAGTACTTC; CDR3 protein: CASSPRRTGFTYEQYF
V gene: TRBV4-2; clone size: -; J gene: TRBJ2-1; D gene: -; CDR3 DNA: TGTGCCAGCAGCCCCAAGGATAGCTCCCCCAATGAGCAGTTCTTC; CDR3 protein: CASSPKDSSPNEQFF
V gene: TRBV25-1; clone size: -; J gene: TRBJ2-1; D gene: -; CDR3 DNA: TGTGCCAGCAGTGAATATACAACAGGGAATGAGCAGTTCTTC; CDR3 protein: CASSEYTTGNEQFF
V gene: TRBV9; clone size: -; J gene: TRBJ1-2; D gene: -; CDR3 DNA: TGTGCCAGCAGCGTCACGAGCGTAGGGGACTATGGCTACACCTTC; CDR3 protein: CASSVTSVGDYGYTF
V gene: TRBV19; clone size: few; J gene: TRBJ2-4; D gene: TRBD1; CDR3 DNA: TGTGCCAGCAAGGACAGGGAAGCCAAAAACATTCAGTACTTC; CDR3 protein: CASKDREAKNIQYF
V gene: TRBV30; clone size: -; J gene: TRBJ1-3; D gene: -; CDR3 DNA: TGTGCCTGGAGTGTGGAGGGGAGTGGAAACACCATATATTTT; CDR3 protein: CAWSVEGSGNTIYF
V gene: TRBV2; clone size: -; J gene: TRBJ2-7; D gene: -; CDR3 DNA: TGTGCCAGCAGTGAAACAGGGAGCTACGAGCAGTACTTC; CDR3 protein: CASSETGSYEQYF
V gene: TRBV19; clone size: -; J gene: TRBJ1-2; D gene: -; CDR3 DNA: TGTGCCAGTATGGGGACATTTGGCTACACCTTC; CDR3 protein: CASMGTFGYTF
V gene: TRBV30; clone size: -; J gene: TRBJ2-7; D gene: TRBD1; CDR3 DNA: TGTGCCTGGAGCCGGGACAGGGCCTACGAGCAGTACTTC; CDR3 protein: CAWSRDRAYEQYF
V gene: TRBV20-1; clone size: -; J gene: TRBJ1-4; D gene: -; CDR3 DNA: TGCAGTGCTAGTAGTCTCCAGAACAGTGCAACTAATGAAAAACTGTTTTTT; CDR3 protein: CSASSLQNSATNEKLFF
V gene: TRBV7-9; clone size: few; J gene: TRBJ2-7; D gene: -; CDR3 DNA: TGTGCCAGCAGCCCCCGCGGGGTCGAGCAGTACTTC; CDR3 protein: CASSPRGVEQYF
V gene: TRBV12-3/TRBV12-4; clone size: -; J gene: TRBJ1-5; D gene: -; CDR3 DNA: TGTGCCAGCAGTTTACGGGAGAATCAGCCCCAGCATTTT; CDR3 protein: CASSLRENQPQHF
V gene: TRBV4-1; clone size: -; J gene: TRBJ2-1; D gene: -; CDR3 DNA: TGCGCCAGCAGCCGAGTTCTTATAGAAAAGCAGTTCTTC; CDR3 protein: CASSRVLIEKQFF
V gene: TRBV28; clone size: -; J gene: TRBJ1-3; D gene: -; CDR3 DNA: TGTGCCAGCAGGCTCGGGGGTTCAGGAAACACCATATATTTT; CDR3 protein: CASRLGGSGNTIYF
V gene: TRBV9; clone size: -; J gene: TRBJ2-3; D gene: -; CDR3 DNA: TGTGCCAGCAGCGTAGGGGTCGGGGACACAGATACGCAGTATTTT; CDR3 protein: CASSVGVGDTDTQYF
V gene: TRBV6-7; clone size: few; J gene: TRBJ1-5; D gene: -; CDR3 DNA: TGTGCCAGCAGTTACTCGGGGACAACTAGCAATCAGCCCCAGCATTTT; CDR3 protein: CASSYSGTTSNQPQHF
V gene: TRBV7-9; clone size: few; J gene: TRBJ2-2; D gene: TRBD2; CDR3 DNA: TGTGCCAGCAGTAATGGGGCTAGCGGGGCCACCGGGGAGCTGTTTTTT; CDR3 protein: CASSNGASGATGELFF
V gene: TRBV5-1; clone size: -; J gene: TRBJ1-6; D gene: -; CDR3 DNA: TGCGCCAGCAGCTTGGCCCCCGGTATTGAATCACCCCTCCACTTT; CDR3 protein: CASSLAPGIESPLHF